This T cell receptor beta chain comes out of a study of T cells in localized non-small cell lung cancer. General observations from the study: Adjacent uninvolved lung tissue had the highest T cell clonality, exceeding tumor. Appearance in adjacent lung was seen for a median approximately 58 of the top 100 tumor clones.

A few counts support this clone. The antigen is not known. V lost 2 bases and J 0 bases, leaving 13 bases between the germline ends. Germline V gene sequence: CDR1 MNHGY, CDR2 SAAAGT. The CDR3 has 16 residues. The assay was immunoSEQ multiplex PCR, and TCRdb's table has in-frame clones only and misses some. The repertoire includes around 2,000 clones, around a quarter of them detected once, and more than 7% sits in the top ten. The J gene is TRBJ1-1, the V gene TRBV6-8, with D unresolved. The sequence was obtained from a woman aged 35 to 70 with stage II squamous cell lung carcinoma. This specimen was lung tumor tissue, taken before any cancer treatment. CDR3 loop: CASSYGQALMNTEAFF. CDR3 bases: TGTGCCAGCAGTTACGGGCAGGCCCTCATGAACACTGAAGCTTTCTTT.